The 28 T cell receptor beta chains in this list originate from one sample, sequenced in a study of cytomegalovirus exposure and HLA in healthy donors (dated by TCRdb to the late 2010s). The library was built by means of the immunoSEQ multiplex PCR assay. For the multiplex PCR, a mixture combining 60 forward primers for TCR Vbeta segments and 13 reverse primers for TCR Jbeta segments was used. The clones in this table, taken by TCRdb from immuneACCESS, are in-frame only. Not every clone is retained; where verified, under half of the shortfall comes from an unresolved V gene, and the cause of the rest is unknown. The sample table shows approximately 300,000 clones, and over 70% are seen once. The ten biggest clones cover roughly 0.3% of the sample. Material: PBMCs. All receptors derive from a girl aged 2 to 9 in good health and CMV-seronegative.

The J gene is TRBJ2-2, the V gene TRBV5-1, with TRBD1 identical over 7 bases. This CDR3 region has 15 residues. The V gene's germline CDR1 is SGHRS and CDR2 YFSETQ. The trim removed 4 bases at V and 3 bases at J, leaving 6 bases unmatched. CDR3 nucleotide sequence: TGCGCCAGCAGCACGGACAGGTTCTACACCGGGGAGCTGTTTTTT. This encodes CASSTDRFYTGELFF.

The chain joins TRBV28 to TRBJ2-2, with no clear D. CDR1 and CDR2 (germline): MDHEN, SYDVKM. Trimming cost V 4 bases and J 4 bases, with 7 bases left between them. The CDR3 has 13 amino acids. CDR3 DNA: TGTGCCAGCAGTTCTTACAGCACCGGGGAGCTGTTTTTT. Its translation: CASSSYSTGELFF.

This clone has a handful of counts. The gene calls are TRBV6-4 and TRBJ1-1, with D unclear. Looked up from germline, CDR1 is MRHNA and CDR2 is SNTAGT. The CDR3 is made up of 11 amino acids. V dropped 8 bases and J dropped 1 base, with 5 bases sitting between them. CDR3 protein: CASVQNTEAFF. CDR3 DNA sequence: TGTGCCAGCGTTCAGAACACTGAAGCTTTCTTT.

This chain joins TRBV7-6 and TRBJ1-5; 8 bases map to TRBD1. There are 14 residues in the CDR3. CDR1 and CDR2 (germline): SGHVS, FNYEAQ. Unmatched junction bases numbered 7, after V lost 5 bases and J lost 7 bases. The CDR3 sequence: CASSPHDRGQPQHF. CDR3 nucleotide sequence: TGTGCCAGCAGCCCGCATGACAGGGGACAGCCCCAGCATTTT.

The chain couples TRBV13 to TRBJ2-1; D might be TRBD2 (5 bases). V was pared by 11 bases and J by 5 bases, with 19 bases between. Germline loops: CDR1 PRHDT, CDR2 FYEKMQ (reference sequence). The CDR3 covers 14 residues. The CDR3 is CAVAVRGPNNEQFF. CDR3 DNA: TGTGCCGTGGCGGTTAGAGGGCCGAACAATGAGCAGTTCTTC.

The chain combines TRBV6-5 with TRBJ2-5; possible D gene TRBD1, 5 bases. V gave up 0 bases and J gave up 0 bases, with 8 bases separating them. CDR1 and CDR2 from the germline V gene are MNHEY and SVGAGI. The CDR3 consists of 15 residues. The CDR3, as DNA: TGTGCCAGCAGTTACTCGACAGACTACCAAGAGACCCAGTACTTC. It is translated as CASSYSTDYQETQYF.

This clone came up a few times. The chain combines TRBV28 with TRBJ1-4; TRBD1 might be the D (6 bases). Germline-derived CDR1 and CDR2 are MDHEN and SYDVKM. The CDR3 consists of 20 residues. Trimming cost V 7 bases and J 4 bases, with 31 bases left between them. CDR3 sequence: CASISLNPRDPQGSNEKLFF. CDR3 DNA sequence: TGTGCCAGCATTAGTCTCAACCCCCGGGACCCACAGGGCAGTAATGAAAAACTGTTTTTT.

The chain is built from TRBV7-3 and TRBJ2-1; 12 bases agree with TRBD2. CDR3 length: 14 residues. Trimming removed 8 bases from V and 5 bases from J; junction bases left unmatched: 4. CDR1 is SGHTA and CDR2 is FQGTGA in the germline V gene. The CDR3 region is CASGLAGSHNEQFF. Here the CDR3 DNA reads TGTGCCAGCGGACTAGCGGGATCCCACAATGAGCAGTTCTTC.

V gene TRBV5-4 combines with J gene TRBJ2-1; 9 nucleotides line up with TRBD2. Germline assignment: CDR1 SGHNT and CDR2 YYREEE (reference sequence). This CDR3 comprises 16 residues. J gave up 6 bases and V 6 bases, and 13 bases lay outside the gene matches. The CDR3 reads CASTPRSRGGLNEQFF. In DNA form, the CDR3 reads TGTGCCAGCACCCCTCGATCGCGGGGGGGCCTCAATGAGCAGTTCTTC.

V is TRBV30 and J is TRBJ2-1; 13 positions match TRBD2. V lost 4 bases, J lost 2 bases, and 2 bases stayed unmatched. CDR3 length equals 15 residues. The germline V gene encodes CDR1 GTSNPN and CDR2 SVGIG (reference sequence). CDR3 protein: CAWTGTSGTYNEQFF. CDR3 nucleotide sequence: TGTGCCTGGACGGGGACTAGCGGGACCTACAATGAGCAGTTCTTC. Full variable domain (remainder filled in from reference TRBV30 and TRBJ2-1): SQTIHQWPATLVQPVGSPLSLECTVEGTSNPNLYWYRQAAGRGLQLLFYSVGIGQISSEVPQNLSASRPQDRQFILSSKKLLLSDSGFYLCAWTGTSGTYNEQFFGPGTRLTVL.

The J gene is TRBJ2-1, the V gene TRBV29-1, with 9 bases aligning to TRBD2. The CDR3 extends over 13 amino acids. J lost 8 bases, V lost 3 bases, and 5 bases had no gene match. Germline CDR1 reads SQVTM; CDR2 reads ANQGSEA. This CDR3 reads CSVEGGGGYEQFF. CDR3 DNA: TGCAGCGTTGAGGGCGGGGGGGGCTATGAGCAGTTCTTC.

The chain combines TRBV7-2 with TRBJ2-6, with a tentative D call TRBD2 (5 bases). The germline V gene has CDR1 SGHTA and CDR2 FQGNSA. Trimming pared 5 bases from V and 1 base from J, leaving 15 bases between. CDR3 size: 17 residues. DNA for the CDR3: TGTGCCAGCAGCCCGACGTCGGCGGGTTCTGGGGCCAACGTCCTGACTTTC. Translation gives CASSPTSAGSGANVLTF.

This rearrangement joins TRBV6-1 to TRBJ1-4; D is possibly TRBD1 (5 bases). Germline V gene data show CDR1 as MNHNS and CDR2 as SASEGT. The CDR3 covers 12 residues. With 8 bases removed from V and 8 bases from J, the gap between germline ends came to 12 bases. This chain's CDR3 is CASLGQSEKLFF. DNA of the CDR3: TGTGCCAGCTTAGGACAATCGGAAAAACTGTTTTTT.

This clone occurred a few times. CDR3 protein: CASRPNDQPKFGRAYNEQFF. The CDR3, as DNA: TGTGCCAGCAGGCCCAACGATCAACCTAAGTTCGGGAGGGCCTACAATGAGCAGTTCTTC. The chain is built from TRBV28 and TRBJ2-1, with 8 bases fitting TRBD2. Germline-derived CDR1 and CDR2 are MDHEN and SYDVKM. The CDR3 consists of 20 residues. J was trimmed by 2 bases and V by 6 bases; bases with no gene match: 21. Full variable domain (outside the CDR3, taken from reference TRBV28 and TRBJ2-1): DVKVTQSSRYLVKRTGEKVFLECVQDMDHENMFWYRQDPGLGLRLIYFSYDVKMKEKGDIPEGYSVSREKKERFSLILESASTNQTSMYLCASRPNDQPKFGRAYNEQFFGPGTRLTVL.

This clone was counted once. The chain is built from TRBV5-1 and TRBJ2-7; 8 positions agree with TRBD1. The V gene end was trimmed by 4 bases and the J gene end by 3 bases; junction bases not matched to a gene: 6. The germline V gene has CDR1 SGHRS and CDR2 YFSETQ. This CDR3 comprises 14 residues. The CDR3 bases are TGCGCCAGCAGCCCGATCGGACAGGGCTACGAGCAGTACTTC. Its translation is CASSPIGQGYEQYF.

The V and J genes are TRBV29-1 and TRBJ1-1; maybe TRBD1 (5 bases). Germline-derived CDR1 and CDR2 are SQVTM and ANQGSEA. V lost 8 bases and J 1 base, leaving 14 bases between the germline ends. This CDR3 has 13 residues. In DNA form, the CDR3 reads TGCAGCTCACGGACACAAGAGAACACTGAAGCTTTCTTT. Translation gives CSSRTQENTEAFF. Supplemented by reference TRBV29-1 and TRBJ1-1, the full variable domain reads SAVISQKPSRDICQRGTSLTIQCQVDSQVTMMFWYRQQPGQSLTLIATANQGSEATYESGFVIDKFPISRPNLTFSTLTVSNMSPEDSSIYLCSSRTQENTEAFFGQGTRLTVV.

V and J are TRBV4-1 and TRBJ1-4; maybe TRBD1 (6 bases). CDR1 is MGHRA and CDR2 is YSYEKL in the germline V gene. Trimming removed 4 bases at V and 0 bases at J, with 18 bases between. CDR3 length: 18 amino acids. CDR3 sequence: CASSPPYPDSPTNEKLFF. In DNA form, the CDR3 reads TGCGCCAGCAGCCCACCCTATCCGGACAGCCCAACTAATGAAAAACTGTTTTTT.

The gene calls are TRBV7-9 and TRBJ2-7; 7 positions agree with TRBD2. The CDR3 runs 12 residues. CDR1 is SEHNR and CDR2 is FQNEAQ in the germline V gene (reference sequence). V shed 6 bases, J shed 2 bases, and the junction held 1 base outside the gene matches. CDR3: CASSAGAYEQYF. In DNA form, the CDR3 reads TGTGCCAGCAGTGCGGGGGCCTACGAGCAGTACTTC.

V is TRBV19 and J is TRBJ1-1, with D unclear. The CDR3 runs 11 residues. The V gene's germline CDR1 is LNHDA and CDR2 SQIVND (reference sequence). V was trimmed by 10 bases and J by 1 base, leaving 7 bases between them. DNA for the CDR3: TGTGCCACGGAGAGGAACACTGAAGCTTTCTTT. Translated: CATERNTEAFF. The entire variable domain, with the rest obtained from reference TRBV19 and TRBJ1-1, is as follows: DGGITQSPKYLFRKEGQNVTLSCEQNLNHDAMYWYRQDPGQGLRLIYYSQIVNDFQKGDIAEGYSVSREKKESFPLTVTSAQKNPTAFYLCATERNTEAFFGQGTRLTVV.

As for this clone: One end of the junction varies from germline; a read error may be responsible. The chain is built from TRBV11-2 and TRBJ1-2; D is unclear. Germline V gene data show CDR1 as SGHAT and CDR2 as FQNNGV. The CDR3 extends over 13 amino acids. CDR3 amino acids: CASSPTNGLAAIF. For the CDR3, the DNA is TGTGCCAGCAGCCCCACGAACGGACTCGCGGCGATCTTC. The full variable domain, with the rest looked up from reference TRBV11-2 and TRBJ1-2, is EAGVAQSPRYKIIEKRQSVAFWCNPISGHATLYWYQQILGQGPKLLIQFQNNGVVDDSQLPKDRFSAERLKGVDSTLKIQPAKLEDSAVYLCASSPTNGLAAIFGSGTRLTVV.

V usage is TRBV28 and J usage is TRBJ1-6; 9 positions match TRBD1. V shed 4 bases, J shed 7 bases, and the junction held 5 bases outside the gene matches. Looked up from germline, CDR1 is MDHEN and CDR2 is SYDVKM. The CDR3 is 15 residues long. Here the CDR3 reads CASSSGQGENSPLHF. The CDR3 nucleotides read TGTGCCAGCAGTTCGGGACAGGGCGAGAATTCACCCCTCCACTTT.

V usage is TRBV5-1 and J usage is TRBJ2-7; TRBD2 aligns across 7 bases. Trimming took 0 bases from V and 1 from J; bases not matched to a gene: 1. This CDR3 has 14 amino acids. Germline V CDR1 and CDR2: SGHRS, YFSETQ. CDR3 amino acids: CASSLGGGSYEQYF. Written as DNA, the CDR3 is TGCGCCAGCAGCTTGGGGGGGGGTTCCTACGAGCAGTACTTC.

The chain recombines TRBV5-6 with TRBJ2-7; a possible D gene is TRBD1 (6 bases). Trimming shortened V by 3 bases and J by 6 bases, and 16 bases separated the two germline ends. The V gene's germline CDR1 is SGHDT and CDR2 YYEEEE. The CDR3 is made up of 14 amino acids. The CDR3 DNA sequence: TGTGCCAGCAGCTCCTCCCTGCACAGGGCCGAGCAGTACTTC. Translating gives CASSSSLHRAEQYF.

The chain has TRBV6-5 and TRBJ2-7; D is ambiguous. CDR3 length: 15 residues. In germline, CDR1 is MNHEY, CDR2 SVGAGI. Deletions cut 2 bases from V and 0 bases from J, with 11 bases between. This chain's CDR3 is CASSYGWSSSYEQYF. CDR3 DNA: TGTGCCAGCAGTTACGGCTGGAGTAGCTCCTACGAGCAGTACTTC.

The J gene is TRBJ2-7, the V gene TRBV7-6, with TRBD1 matching over 7 bases. The CDR3 sequence is 15 residues long. The germline V gene has CDR1 SGHVS and CDR2 FNYEAQ. V lost 5 bases and J lost 1; bases outside the gene matches: 8. DNA for the CDR3: TGTGCCAGCAGCCCCGGGACAGAGATTTCCTACGAGCAGTACTTC. Translating it yields CASSPGTEISYEQYF.

The sample holds a few counts of this clone. The chain recombines TRBV27 with TRBJ2-3; TRBD2 might be the D (6 bases). The CDR3 has 16 amino acids. Germline loops: CDR1 MNHEY, CDR2 SMNVEV (reference sequence). V was pared by 5 bases and J by 2 bases, with 17 bases between. This CDR3 is CASSPGLGLYTDTQYF. In DNA form, the CDR3 reads TGTGCCAGCAGTCCGGGACTGGGGCTTTACACAGATACGCAGTATTTT.

The genes are TRBV28 and TRBJ2-1; 9 nucleotides agree with TRBD2. Germline values: CDR1 MDHEN, CDR2 SYDVKM. The CDR3 loop spans 18 amino acids. The ends lost 6 bases at V and 2 bases at J; junction bases unmatched: 14. CDR3 sequence (DNA): TGTGCCAGCAGCCGACTAGCGGAGTTGTGGCTCACCTACAATGAGCAGTTCTTC. This gives the protein CASSRLAELWLTYNEQFF. Using reference TRBV28 and TRBJ2-1 for the parts outside the CDR3, the full variable domain is DVKVTQSSRYLVKRTGEKVFLECVQDMDHENMFWYRQDPGLGLRLIYFSYDVKMKEKGDIPEGYSVSREKKERFSLILESASTNQTSMYLCASSRLAELWLTYNEQFFGPGTRLTVL.

This chain uses TRBV13 with TRBJ2-7, with D maybe TRBD2 (6 bases). Germline lookup yields CDR1 PRHDT and CDR2 FYEKMQ (reference sequence). This CDR3 is 16 amino acids long. Trimming removed 2 bases from V and 4 bases from J, with 18 bases in between. The CDR3 is CASSLLAGRKSYEQYF. The CDR3 DNA reads TGTGCCAGCAGCTTATTGGCGGGGCGAAAGTCTTACGAGCAGTACTTC. Looking up the rest from reference TRBV13 and TRBJ2-7 gives the full variable domain: AAGVIQSPRHLIKEKRETATLKCYPIPRHDTVYWYQQGPGQDPQFLISFYEKMQSDKGSIPDRFSAQQFSDYHSELNMSSLELGDSALYFCASSLLAGRKSYEQYFGPGTRLTVT.